A selection of T cell receptor beta chains follows, all from one sample in a study of blood T cell repertoires in COVID-19. Generated by immunoSEQ multiplex PCR, the TCRdb table keeps only in-frame clones and is missing some. Of approximately 300,000 clones listed, about 85% are singletons. Material for sequencing was PBMCs or T cells enriched from blood (not recorded which). Receptors were obtained from a young woman who had been exposed to COVID-19. Both conserved end residues are part of each CDR3. Each record gives: V gene, clone size, D gene, J gene, CDR3 DNA, CDR3 protein. D genes are given only for firm matches. A clone size is listed for some rows: how often the clone was seen (once, few, many), or a class if it is expanded.

TRBV5-1	.	TRBD1	TRBJ1-2	TGCGCCAGCAGCACCTCCGGGACAGGGGTCTTCGGCTATGGCTACACCTTC	CASSTSGTGVFGYGYTF
TRBV2	once	.	TRBJ1-1	TGTGCCAGCAGTCGAGGGGGATGGACTGAAGCTTTCTTT	CASSRGGWTEAFF
TRBV5-1	.	TRBD2	TRBJ2-1	TGCGCCAGCAGCGCCGGACTAGCGGGAATAGATGAGCAGTTCTTC	CASSAGLAGIDEQFF
TRBV19	once	.	TRBJ1-5	TGTGCCAGTAGTATTAATGCAAGAGCCAATCAGCCCCAGCATTTT	CASSINARANQPQHF
TRBV11-2	few	TRBD1	TRBJ1-2	TGTGCCAGCAGCTTAGGGACAGGGAACTATGGCTACACCTTC	CASSLGTGNYGYTF
TRBV5-1	.	TRBD1	TRBJ1-4	TGCGCCAGCAGGAAAGGACAGGGGAGTGAAAAACTGTTTTTT	CASRKGQGSEKLFF
TRBV11-2	.	.	TRBJ1-2	TGTGCCAGCAGCTTATTAAAACAGGTCGATCTTAACAACTATGGCTACACCTTC	CASSLLKQVDLNNYGYTF
TRBV28	.	TRBD1	TRBJ1-2	TGTGCCAGCAGTCCATCGGACAGGGTGTGGAGAGGCTACACCTTC	CASSPSDRVWRGYTF
TRBV6-1	.	TRBD1	TRBJ1-2	TGTGCCAGCAGTGAAAAGCAGTGGGACAGACTATATGGCTACACCTTC	CASSEKQWDRLYGYTF
TRBV9	.	.	TRBJ2-2	TGTGCCAGCAGCGTAGATGGGCGGGGATTCGGGGAGCTGTTTTTT	CASSVDGRGFGELFF
TRBV5-4	once	.	TRBJ2-1	TGTGCCAGCAGCTCCGTCCGCAATGAGCAGTTCTTC	CASSSVRNEQFF
TRBV11-2	.	TRBD1	TRBJ1-4	TGTGCCAGCAGCTTAGCCTTGACAGGGCCAAATGAAAAACTGTTTTTT	CASSLALTGPNEKLFF
TRBV19	.	TRBD1	TRBJ2-1	TGTGCCAGTAGTATCTCCGGGACAGGAATCAATGAGCAGTTCTTC	CASSISGTGINEQFF
TRBV12-3/TRBV12-4	.	.	TRBJ2-7	TGTGCCAGCGGAACAGACACCTACGAGCAGTACTTC	CASGTDTYEQYF
TRBV9	.	.	TRBJ1-6	TGTGCCAGCAGCGATGGACAAGTACCCCTCCACTTT	CASSDGQVPLHF
TRBV18	.	.	TRBJ1-1	TGTGCCAGCTCATTCCGACAGTCACCAACTGAAGCTTTCTTT	CASSFRQSPTEAFF
TRBV11-2	.	TRBD2	TRBJ2-7	TGTGCCAGCAGCTTAGTTAGCGGGGATCTTAACGAGCAGTACTTC	CASSLVSGDLNEQYF
TRBV5-1	.	TRBD2	TRBJ2-1	TGCGCCAGCAGCTCGGGGGGTTCCTACAATGAGCAGTTCTTC	CASSSGGSYNEQFF
TRBV4-1	once	.	TRBJ1-5	TGCGCCAGCAGCCACCCAGATCAGCCCCAGCATTTT	CASSHPDQPQHF
TRBV2	.	.	TRBJ1-2	TGTGCCAGCAGTGGGCAGGTTAACTATGGCTACACCTTC	CASSGQVNYGYTF
TRBV10-1	.	.	TRBJ2-1	TGCGCCAGCAGTGAGTCGGGGGCCTTCGAGGCGCAGTTCTTC	CASSESGAFEAQFF
TRBV5-1	.	.	TRBJ1-3	TGCGCCAGCAGCTTAACAGTCGGAGGGTCTGGAAACACCATATATTTT	CASSLTVGGSGNTIYF
TRBV7-9	once	.	TRBJ1-4	TGTGCCAGCAGCTTGGGAGGCGCCTATTCTAATGAAAAACTGTTTTTT	CASSLGGAYSNEKLFF
TRBV27	once	TRBD1	TRBJ2-7	TGTGCCAGCAGCCGGACAGGGACCTACGAGCAGTACTTC	CASSRTGTYEQYF
TRBV1	.	.	TRBJ2-3	TGCACCAGCCTACCGGGACTAGCGGGATTCGCAGATACGCAGTATTTT	CTSLPGLAGFADTQYF
TRBV9	.	TRBD1	TRBJ2-4	TGTGCCAGCAGCGTAGCTTCAGGGGGCGGAAACATTCAGTACTTC	CASSVASGGGNIQYF
TRBV21-1	.	.	TRBJ1-6	TGTGCCAGCAGCAAAGCGCTCATGATTAGGAACAGTCGAAGGGGATATAATTCACCCCTCCACTTT	CASSKALMIRNSRRGYNSPLHF
TRBV7-9	.	.	TRBJ2-7	TGTGCCAGCAGCCCGACAGAATACTACTACGAGCAGTACTTC	CASSPTEYYYEQYF
TRBV5-1	.	.	TRBJ1-1	TGCGCCAGCAGTTCTCACACTGAAGCTTTCTTT	CASSSHTEAFF
TRBV19	.	TRBD2	TRBJ2-5	TGTGCCAGTAGTCCCAATGTAGCTAGCGGGGGCCATTTTCAAGAGACCCAGTACTTC	CASSPNVASGGHFQETQYF